This T cell receptor (beta chain) was profiled in a study of cytomegalovirus exposure and HLA in healthy donors. Findings and limits, study-wide: For cytomegalovirus status, the classifier reportedly gave diagnoses with high specificity and sensitivity. According to an earlier analysis, most TCR beta V segments yielded productive rearrangements about 90% or about 30% of the time. Sequences of the TCR beta chain were said to predict the HLA-A and HLA-B alleles of most subjects accurately. Overall, under 200 TCR beta chains were annotated as cytomegalovirus-associated.

PCR employed 60 Vbeta and 13 Jbeta primers. This table comes from immunoSEQ multiplex PCR, and its TCRdb copy is limited to in-frame clones, with some not included. Altogether under 150,000 clones are present, about 76% being singletons, with the ten largest covering 1.1% to 1.5%. This clone was observed a few times. Its antigen is unidentified. The sequence was collected from a woman in her forties in good health and CMV-seronegative. Sequencing input: PBMCs.

CDR3 in DNA: TGTGCCAGTAGTCCGTTGGCCTCCTACAATGAGCAGTTCTTC. Translating gives CASSPLASYNEQFF. This chain connects TRBV19 to TRBJ2-1; D is undetermined. Between the trimmed V and J ends, which lost 5 bases and 0 bases, there was a span of 8 bases. Germline-derived CDR1 and CDR2 are LNHDA and SQIVND (reference sequence). The CDR3 consists of 14 residues.